This is a list of T cell receptor beta chains from one sample in a study of CD8 T cells in Susac syndrome. One entry per CDR3 protein, called by TCRdb with MiXCR from the immunoSEQ multiplex PCR reads. Here the sample spans around 80,000 distinct CDR3 sequences, around 94% being singletons. Sequences were obtained from CD8+ T cells from PBMCs. These receptors came from a human donor in good health. Each CDR3 is given with its conserved first and last residue. D genes are given only for firm matches. Some rows have no size entry. The others give once, few or many, or a class for an expanded clone.

size: once; V: TRBV14; D: NA; J: TRBJ2-1; DNA: TGTGCCAGCAGCCAAGATCTTCCGTCTGAGCAGTTCTTC; CDR3: CASSQDLPSEQFF
size: NA; V: TRBV5-1; D: NA; J: TRBJ1-2; DNA: TGCGCCAGTATGGAGGGGCCCGGCTATGGCTACACCTTC; CDR3: CASMEGPGYGYTF
size: NA; V: TRBV6-4; D: NA; J: TRBJ1-1; DNA: TGTGCCAGCAGTGTCGGGACTAACACTGAAGCTTTCTTT; CDR3: CASSVGTNTEAFF
size: NA; V: TRBV4-1; D: NA; J: TRBJ1-5; DNA: TGCGCCAGCAGCCAAGTGGCGAACCTGGATCAGCCCCAGCATTTT; CDR3: CASSQVANLDQPQHF
size: once; V: TRBV7-9; D: NA; J: TRBJ1-1; DNA: TGTGCCAGCAGCGTCAACCCACGTACCATGAACACTGAAGCTTTCTTT; CDR3: CASSVNPRTMNTEAFF
size: NA; V: TRBV5-1; D: NA; J: TRBJ1-1; DNA: TGCGCCAGCAGCTTGGAGGGGGAGAACACTGAAGCTTTCTTT; CDR3: CASSLEGENTEAFF
size: NA; V: TRBV7-2; D: NA; J: TRBJ2-2; DNA: TGTGCCAGCAGCTTAGGGGCCACCGGGGAGCTGTTTTTT; CDR3: CASSLGATGELFF
size: NA; V: TRBV9; D: NA; J: TRBJ2-2; DNA: TGTGCCAGCAGCGTTGAGGGCAGCACCGGGGAGCTGTTTTTT; CDR3: CASSVEGSTGELFF
size: few; V: TRBV4-3; D: TRBD2; J: TRBJ2-7; DNA: TGCGCCAGCAGCCAAGAGCTCGGGGGGGCCTCCTACGAGCAGTACTTC; CDR3: CASSQELGGASYEQYF
size: NA; V: TRBV5-1; D: NA; J: TRBJ2-7; DNA: TGCGCCAGCAGCTTGGCTTGGGGGTCCTCCTACGAGCAGTACTTC; CDR3: CASSLAWGSSYEQYF
size: NA; V: TRBV9; D: NA; J: TRBJ2-6; DNA: TGTGCCAGCAGCGACTTTGGGGGGCCCATCTCTGGGGCCAACGTCCTGACTTTC; CDR3: CASSDFGGPISGANVLTF
size: NA; V: TRBV19; D: TRBD1; J: TRBJ2-3; DNA: TGTGCCAGTAGTCCCGGACAGGGAGGAGATACGCAGTATTTT; CDR3: CASSPGQGGDTQYF
size: few; V: TRBV5-6; D: NA; J: TRBJ2-5; DNA: TGTGCCAGCAGCTTGGAGCTACAAGAGACCCAGTACTTC; CDR3: CASSLELQETQYF
size: NA; V: TRBV27; D: TRBD1; J: TRBJ1-5; DNA: TGTGCCAGCAGTTTAGGGACAGGGGGCCGGCAGCCCCAGCATTTT; CDR3: CASSLGTGGRQPQHF
size: NA; V: TRBV7-9; D: NA; J: TRBJ2-2; DNA: TGTGCCAGCAGCTTGGAGGGGGACATAAACACCGGGGAGCTGTTTTTT; CDR3: CASSLEGDINTGELFF
size: once; V: TRBV4-1; D: TRBD2; J: TRBJ2-1; DNA: TGCGCCAGCAGCCCTAAAAACTCCGGGACTAGCGGGAACAATGAGCAGTTCTTC; CDR3: CASSPKNSGTSGNNEQFF
size: NA; V: TRBV25-1; D: TRBD2; J: TRBJ2-7; DNA: TGTGCCAGCAATTGGGGGGGTGAGCAGTACTTC; CDR3: CASNWGGEQYF
size: NA; V: TRBV7-6; D: NA; J: TRBJ1-2; DNA: TGTGCCAGCAGCTTAACCGCAGGAACGCTCTATGGCTACACCTTC; CDR3: CASSLTAGTLYGYTF
size: NA; V: TRBV7-8; D: NA; J: TRBJ1-6; DNA: TGTGCCAGCAGCTTATCGGGGGTGAGCTCCTATAATTCACCCCTCCACTTT; CDR3: CASSLSGVSSYNSPLHF
size: NA; V: TRBV27; D: NA; J: TRBJ2-7; DNA: TGTGCCAGCAACGCACAGGGTGGCAACGAGCAGTACTTC; CDR3: CASNAQGGNEQYF
size: NA; V: TRBV3-1; D: NA; J: TRBJ2-3; DNA: TGTGCCAGCAGCCAAGTGAACGGCGAGGATACGCAGTATTTT; CDR3: CASSQVNGEDTQYF
size: NA; V: TRBV20-1; D: NA; J: TRBJ2-1; DNA: TGCAGTGCTAGAGAGGGTTACAATGAGCAGTTCTTC; CDR3: CSAREGYNEQFF
size: NA; V: TRBV5-1; D: TRBD2; J: TRBJ2-3; DNA: TGCGCCAGCGGGGCGGGACTAGCGCCTAGCACAGATACGCAGTATTTT; CDR3: CASGAGLAPSTDTQYF
size: NA; V: TRBV12-3/TRBV12-4; D: TRBD1; J: TRBJ1-1; DNA: TGTGCCAGCAGCCCCGGACAGGGTTACACTGAAGCTTTCTTT; CDR3: CASSPGQGYTEAFF
size: NA; V: TRBV5-4; D: NA; J: TRBJ2-2; DNA: TGTGCCAGCAGCTGGCAGGCGTTTGGCACCGGGGAGCTGTTTTTT; CDR3: CASSWQAFGTGELFF
size: NA; V: TRBV29-1; D: NA; J: TRBJ1-3; DNA: TGCAGCGTGACCCCCGGGATCGCTGGAAACACCATATATTTT; CDR3: CSVTPGIAGNTIYF
size: NA; V: TRBV15; D: NA; J: TRBJ1-4; DNA: TGTGCCACCAGCAGAGCGGCTAATGAAAAACTGTTTTTT; CDR3: CATSRAANEKLFF
size: NA; V: TRBV27; D: NA; J: TRBJ2-3; DNA: TGTGCCAGCAGTTTGGAGCAGGGTTACTTAGATACGCAGTATTTT; CDR3: CASSLEQGYLDTQYF
size: few; V: TRBV29-1; D: NA; J: TRBJ2-7; DNA: TGCAGCGTGACGGAATCATCCTACGAGCAGTACTTC; CDR3: CSVTESSYEQYF
size: NA; V: TRBV4-1; D: NA; J: TRBJ1-1; DNA: TGCGCCAGCAGCCAAGGTCGGCTCGAGGGAGGGAAGAACACTGAAGCTTTCTTT; CDR3: CASSQGRLEGGKNTEAFF
size: NA; V: TRBV7-2; D: TRBD2; J: TRBJ2-5; DNA: TGTGCCAGCAGCGACCTTTTAAGGAATGCGGGGGGATTTCAAGAGACCCAGTACTTC; CDR3: CASSDLLRNAGGFQETQYF
size: NA; V: TRBV7-9; D: TRBD1; J: TRBJ2-5; DNA: TGTGCCAGCAGCAAGAACCCCGGACAGGGGATCCAGTACTTC; CDR3: CASSKNPGQGIQYF
size: NA; V: TRBV27; D: NA; J: TRBJ2-1; DNA: TGTGCCAGCAGTTTAATGGCCACTAGAGATGAGCAGTTCTTC; CDR3: CASSLMATRDEQFF
size: few; V: TRBV19; D: NA; J: TRBJ1-1; DNA: TGTGCCAGTAGTATCCCAGCGGGGAGCACTGAAGCTTTCTTT; CDR3: CASSIPAGSTEAFF
size: NA; V: TRBV27; D: NA; J: TRBJ1-5; DNA: TGTGCCGCCGGCCAAGGTGCCCAGCATTTT; CDR3: CAAGQGAQHF
size: NA; V: TRBV9; D: NA; J: TRBJ2-3; DNA: TGTGCCAGCAGCCCTAGACAGAGGCTGGGAATTGATACGCAGTATTTT; CDR3: CASSPRQRLGIDTQYF
size: NA; V: TRBV5-1; D: NA; J: TRBJ1-1; DNA: TGCGCCAGCAGCGACGGGCAGTCGAACACTGAAGCTTTCTTT; CDR3: CASSDGQSNTEAFF
size: once; V: TRBV6-5; D: NA; J: TRBJ2-5; DNA: TGTGCCAGCAGTTACCATCCACAAGAGACCCAGTACTTC; CDR3: CASSYHPQETQYF
size: NA; V: TRBV7-9; D: TRBD2; J: TRBJ2-3; DNA: TGTGCCAGCAGCTTTCGACTAGCGGGGGGCACAGATACGCAGTATTTT; CDR3: CASSFRLAGGTDTQYF
size: once; V: TRBV29-1; D: TRBD1; J: TRBJ1-2; DNA: TGCAGCATCCGGACAGGGGGCTATGGCTACACCTTC; CDR3: CSIRTGGYGYTF
size: NA; V: TRBV7-9; D: TRBD2; J: TRBJ2-3; DNA: TGTGCCAGCAGCTCGACTAGCGGGGGGGAAAAGGATACGCAGTATTTT; CDR3: CASSSTSGGEKDTQYF
size: NA; V: TRBV4-1; D: TRBD2; J: TRBJ2-5; DNA: TGCGCCAGCAGCCAAGTCGGCGGGAGGGCCGCAGAGACCCAGTACTTC; CDR3: CASSQVGGRAAETQYF
size: NA; V: TRBV25-1; D: TRBD1; J: TRBJ1-1; DNA: TGTGCCAGCAGTGAATACTGGACAGGCGACGGTAGAATGAACACTGAAGCTTTCTTT; CDR3: CASSEYWTGDGRMNTEAFF
size: NA; V: TRBV20-1; D: TRBD1; J: TRBJ2-6; DNA: TGCAGTGCTGACGGACAGGCCTCCTCTGGGGCCAACGTCCTGACTTTC; CDR3: CSADGQASSGANVLTF
size: NA; V: TRBV4-2; D: NA; J: TRBJ2-5; DNA: TGTGCCAGCAGCCGGCAAGAGACCCAGTACTTC; CDR3: CASSRQETQYF
size: NA; V: TRBV28; D: TRBD1; J: TRBJ1-2; DNA: TGTGCCAGCAGAACCCGGGGACAGGCCCATACTGACTATGGCTACACCTTC; CDR3: CASRTRGQAHTDYGYTF
size: NA; V: TRBV20-1; D: TRBD1; J: TRBJ2-7; DNA: TGCAGTGCTAGAGGCCCGGGACAGACCTTTTCCTACGAGCAGTACTTC; CDR3: CSARGPGQTFSYEQYF
size: NA; V: TRBV6-4; D: TRBD2; J: TRBJ2-3; DNA: TGTGCCAGCAGTGACGAGGCTAGCGGGACAGATACGCAGTATTTT; CDR3: CASSDEASGTDTQYF
size: NA; V: TRBV5-1; D: TRBD1; J: TRBJ1-5; DNA: TGCGCCAGCAGCTTGGGGACAGGCCGGAATCAGCCCCAGCATTTT; CDR3: CASSLGTGRNQPQHF
size: NA; V: TRBV29-1; D: NA; J: TRBJ1-2; DNA: TGCAGCGTTGATCCCGACCGGGGGCGCGATGGCTACACCTTC; CDR3: CSVDPDRGRDGYTF
size: NA; V: TRBV28; D: TRBD1; J: TRBJ2-4; DNA: TGTGCCAGCAGCTCCATCCTCACCGGGACAGACCGGGACATTCAGTACTTC; CDR3: CASSSILTGTDRDIQYF
size: NA; V: TRBV9; D: NA; J: TRBJ1-4; DNA: TGTGCCAGCAGCCTCCGGTGGGGTAATGAAAAACTGTTTTTT; CDR3: CASSLRWGNEKLFF
size: few; V: TRBV9; D: NA; J: TRBJ2-1; DNA: TGTGCCAGCAGCATTAGCGGTATTTCCTACAATGAGCAGTTCTTC; CDR3: CASSISGISYNEQFF
size: NA; V: TRBV5-6; D: NA; J: TRBJ2-5; DNA: TGTGCCAGCAGCTTAAGAGGGGAAGAGACCCAGTACTTC; CDR3: CASSLRGEETQYF
size: once; V: TRBV7-9; D: NA; J: TRBJ1-2; DNA: TGTGCCAGCAGCTTATCACCGCGGGGGTTCTATGGCTACACCTTC; CDR3: CASSLSPRGFYGYTF